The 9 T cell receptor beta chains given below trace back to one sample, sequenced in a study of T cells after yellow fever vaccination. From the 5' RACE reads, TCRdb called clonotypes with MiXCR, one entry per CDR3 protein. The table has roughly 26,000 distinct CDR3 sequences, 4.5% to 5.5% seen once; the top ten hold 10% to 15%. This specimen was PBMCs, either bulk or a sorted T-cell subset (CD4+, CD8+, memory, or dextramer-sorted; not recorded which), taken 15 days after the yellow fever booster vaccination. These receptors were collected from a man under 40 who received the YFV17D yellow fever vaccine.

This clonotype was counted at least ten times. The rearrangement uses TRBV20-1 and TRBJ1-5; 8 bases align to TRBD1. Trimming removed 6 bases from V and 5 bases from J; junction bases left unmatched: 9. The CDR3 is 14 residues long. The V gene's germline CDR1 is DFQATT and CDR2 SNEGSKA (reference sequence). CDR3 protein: CSAVLTGVDQPQHF. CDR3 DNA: TGCAGTGCAGTCCTGACAGGGGTGGATCAGCCCCAGCATTTT.

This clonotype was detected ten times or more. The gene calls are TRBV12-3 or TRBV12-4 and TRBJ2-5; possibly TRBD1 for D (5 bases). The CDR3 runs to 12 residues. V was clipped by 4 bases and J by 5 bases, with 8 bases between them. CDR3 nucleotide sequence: TGTGCCAGCAGTTCAGGGCCGGAGACCCAGTACTTC. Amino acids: CASSSGPETQYF.

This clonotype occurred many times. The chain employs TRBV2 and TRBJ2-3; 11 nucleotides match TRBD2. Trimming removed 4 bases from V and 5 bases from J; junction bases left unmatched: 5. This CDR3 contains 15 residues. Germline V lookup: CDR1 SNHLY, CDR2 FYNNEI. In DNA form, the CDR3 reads TGTGCCAGCAGTGTGATGACTAGCGGGGAAGATACGCAGTATTTT. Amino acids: CASSVMTSGEDTQYF.

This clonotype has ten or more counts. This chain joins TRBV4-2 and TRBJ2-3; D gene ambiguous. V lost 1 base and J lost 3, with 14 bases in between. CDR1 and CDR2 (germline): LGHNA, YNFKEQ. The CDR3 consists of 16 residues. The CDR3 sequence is CASSQVTSRGTDTQYF. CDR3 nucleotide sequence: TGTGCCAGCAGCCAAGTGACCTCGCGCGGAACAGATACGCAGTATTTT.

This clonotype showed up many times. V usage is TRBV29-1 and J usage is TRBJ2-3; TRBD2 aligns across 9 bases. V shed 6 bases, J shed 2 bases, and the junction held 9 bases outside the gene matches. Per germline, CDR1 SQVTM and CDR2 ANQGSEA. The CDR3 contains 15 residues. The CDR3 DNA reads TGCAGCGTCCCAACTAGCGGGTGGAACACAGATACGCAGTATTTT. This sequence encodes CSVPTSGWNTDTQYF.

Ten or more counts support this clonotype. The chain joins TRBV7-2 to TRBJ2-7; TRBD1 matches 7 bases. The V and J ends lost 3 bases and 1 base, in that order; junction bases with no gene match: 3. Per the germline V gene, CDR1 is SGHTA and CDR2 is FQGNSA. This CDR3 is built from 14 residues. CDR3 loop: CASSLTQGSYEQYF. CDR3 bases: TGTGCCAGCAGCTTGACACAGGGGTCCTACGAGCAGTACTTC.

In DNA, the CDR3 is TGTGCCAGCAGCTCAGGACTAGCGGGACGGGATGAGCAGTTCTTC. Translation gives CASSSGLAGRDEQFF. J is TRBJ2-1 and V is TRBV5-4; 12 nucleotides match TRBD2. The trim removed 3 bases at V and 8 bases at J, leaving 6 bases unmatched. Germline values: CDR1 SGHNT, CDR2 YYREEE (reference sequence). The CDR3 is 15 amino acids.

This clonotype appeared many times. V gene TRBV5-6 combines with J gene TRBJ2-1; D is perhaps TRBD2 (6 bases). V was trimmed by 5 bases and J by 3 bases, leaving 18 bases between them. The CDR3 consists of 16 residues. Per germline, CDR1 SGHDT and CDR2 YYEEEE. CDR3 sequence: CASSPMSGPNYNEQFF. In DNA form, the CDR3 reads TGTGCCAGCAGTCCCATGAGCGGGCCGAACTACAATGAGCAGTTCTTC. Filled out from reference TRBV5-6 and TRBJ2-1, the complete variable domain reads DAGVTQSPTHLIKTRGQQVTLRCSPKSGHDTVSWYQQALGQGPQFIFQYYEEEERQRGNFPDRFSGHQFPNYSSELNVNALLLGDSALYLCASSPMSGPNYNEQFFGPGTRLTVL.

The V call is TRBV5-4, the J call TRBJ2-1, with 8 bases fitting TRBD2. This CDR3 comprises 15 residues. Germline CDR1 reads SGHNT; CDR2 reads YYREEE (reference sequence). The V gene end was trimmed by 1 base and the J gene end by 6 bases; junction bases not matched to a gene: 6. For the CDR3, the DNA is TGTGCCAGCAGCTTGAATACGGGAGGGCTCAATGAGCAGTTCTTC. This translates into CASSLNTGGLNEQFF.